These T cell receptor beta chains were read from a single sample in a study of vaccination effects on CD4 cells after COVID-19. The protocol was immunoSEQ multiplex PCR, while the TCRdb copy is restricted to in-frame clones and leaves out a portion. This table holds some 41,000 clones, around three quarters found once. The antigens for these receptors are not known. This specimen consisted of CD4+ T cells from PBMCs cultured with SARS-CoV-2 spike peptides, obtained before COVID-19 vaccination. These receptor sequences come from a human donor who received a COVID-19 vaccine. The CDR3 runs from the conserved cysteine through the conserved F or W. A D gene is named only where the DNA matches it firmly. Only some rows state a clone size, as once, few, many or a class for expanded clones.

CDR3 | DNA | J | length | size | D | V
CASSGRLYQETQYF | TGTGCCAGTAGTGGACGGCTGTACCAAGAGACCCAGTACTTC | TRBJ2-5 | 14 | once | . | TRBV19
CASRSLANTEAFF | TGTGCCAGCAGGTCTTTAGCAAACACTGAAGCTTTCTTT | TRBJ1-1 | 13 | . | . | TRBV5-4
CASSDVGGYGGYTF | TGTGCCAGCAGTGATGTTGGGGGCTATGGAGGCTACACCTTC | TRBJ1-2 | 14 | . | . | TRBV6-1
CASSLLGRAKTQYF | TGTGCCAGCAGTTTATTGGGCAGGGCGAAGACCCAGTACTTC | TRBJ2-5 | 14 | . | . | TRBV28
CASSHWSVRNTEAFF | TGTGCCAGCAGCCATTGGAGTGTAAGGAACACTGAAGCTTTCTTT | TRBJ1-1 | 15 | . | . | TRBV3-1/TRBV3-2
CASSVSGTSVSEQFF | TGCGCCAGCAGCGTCTCCGGGACTAGCGTCAGTGAGCAGTTCTTC | TRBJ2-1 | 15 | . | TRBD2 | TRBV5-1
CASSPFGRELFF | TGTGCCAGCAGCCCATTTGGGAGGGAGCTGTTTTTT | TRBJ2-2 | 12 | . | . | TRBV7-9
CASSLGDFYNEQFF | TGCGCCAGCAGCTTGGGGGACTTTTACAATGAGCAGTTCTTC | TRBJ2-1 | 14 | . | . | TRBV5-1
CASKRTGGGYTEAFF | TGTGCCAGCAAAAGGACAGGGGGCGGTTATACTGAAGCTTTCTTT | TRBJ1-1 | 15 | . | TRBD1 | TRBV2
CASSLKRASNTGELFF | TGCGCCAGCAGCTTGAAGCGGGCTTCGAACACCGGGGAGCTGTTTTTT | TRBJ2-2 | 16 | . | . | TRBV5-1
CASSFSANYGYTF | TGTGCCAGCAGTTTTTCAGCTAACTATGGCTACACCTTC | TRBJ1-2 | 13 | once | . | TRBV12-3/TRBV12-4
CAWTRGLAGAISYNEQFF | TGTGCCTGGACCCGCGGACTAGCGGGGGCCATCTCCTACAATGAGCAGTTCTTC | TRBJ2-1 | 18 | . | TRBD2 | TRBV30
CASTVYQGNSPLHF | TGTGCCAGCACCGTCTACCAGGGTAATTCACCCCTCCACTTT | TRBJ1-6 | 14 | . | . | TRBV2
CASSSTTGDTQYF | TGTGCCAGCAGCTCAACTACAGGGGATACGCAGTATTTT | TRBJ2-3 | 13 | . | . | TRBV7-3
CASSRQQETQYF | TGTGCCAGCAGCCGACAACAAGAGACCCAGTACTTC | TRBJ2-5 | 12 | once | . | TRBV6-5
CASSYLQSANTGELFF | TGTGCCAGCAGCTACCTCCAGTCGGCGAACACCGGGGAGCTGTTTTTT | TRBJ2-2 | 16 | . | . | TRBV3-1/TRBV3-2
CASSFIPANTGELFF | TGTGCCAGCAGCTTCATTCCCGCGAACACCGGGGAGCTGTTTTTT | TRBJ2-2 | 15 | . | . | TRBV7-9
CASSPGLAGGRTGELFF | TGTGCCAGCAGCCCCGGACTAGCGGGGGGGCGAACCGGGGAGCTGTTTTTT | TRBJ2-2 | 17 | once | TRBD2 | TRBV5-6
CASSFVGQGNSPLHF | TGCGCCAGCAGCTTCGTCGGACAGGGGAATTCACCCCTCCACTTT | TRBJ1-6 | 15 | . | TRBD1 | TRBV5-1
CASSEIRGINIQYF | TGTGCCAGCAGTGAAATCCGCGGTATAAACATTCAGTACTTC | TRBJ2-4 | 14 | . | . | TRBV2
CASSSFGHNQETQYF | TGTGCCAGCAGTTCCTTCGGACATAACCAAGAGACCCAGTACTTC | TRBJ2-5 | 15 | . | . | TRBV2
CASSPTDSYGYTF | TGTGCCAGCTCACCAACTGACAGCTATGGCTACACCTTC | TRBJ1-2 | 13 | . | . | TRBV18
CASSVVGLAAQYF | TGTGCCAGCAGCGTAGTGGGGCTAGCCGCGCAGTATTTT | TRBJ2-3 | 13 | . | . | TRBV9
CATSDYRDIGYTF | TGTGCCACCAGTGACTACAGGGATATAGGCTACACCTTC | TRBJ1-2 | 13 | once | . | TRBV24-1
CASSVQGWQGPFTIYF | TGTGCCAGCAGTGTTCAAGGGTGGCAGGGTCCCTTCACCATATATTTT | TRBJ1-3 | 16 | . | . | TRBV6-1
CASSPRVSETQYF | TGTGCCAGCAGCCCTAGGGTCTCAGAGACCCAGTACTTC | TRBJ2-5 | 13 | once | . | TRBV7-8
CASSYTGTRGETQYF | TGTGCCAGCAGCTATACCGGGACTAGAGGCGAGACCCAGTACTTC | TRBJ2-5 | 15 | . | TRBD2 | TRBV7-2
CASSPPSGGAFETQYF | TGCGCCAGCAGCCCTCCCAGCGGGGGGGCCTTTGAGACCCAGTACTTC | TRBJ2-5 | 16 | . | TRBD2 | TRBV4-1
CASSLSGTATEAFF | TGTGCCAGCTCACTATCCGGGACAGCCACTGAAGCTTTCTTT | TRBJ1-1 | 14 | . | TRBD1 | TRBV18
CASSREGGPDYGYTF | TGTGCCAGCAGCCGCGAAGGGGGTCCGGACTATGGCTACACCTTC | TRBJ1-2 | 15 | . | . | TRBV3-1/TRBV3-2
CASSAGLRLSEQFF | TGCGCCAGCAGTGCAGGACTCCGGTTGAGTGAGCAGTTCTTC | TRBJ2-1 | 14 | . | . | TRBV10-1
CASSYWRIVAVGELFF | TGTGCCAGCAGTTATTGGCGCATCGTAGCGGTCGGGGAGCTGTTTTTT | TRBJ2-2 | 16 | . | . | TRBV6-5
CSAGITDTQYF | TGCAGTGCTGGAATAACAGATACGCAGTATTTT | TRBJ2-3 | 11 | . | . | TRBV20-1
CASSLAAVGLGEQFF | TGCGCCAGCAGCTTGGCGGCCGTGGGGTTGGGCGAGCAGTTCTTC | TRBJ2-1 | 15 | once | . | TRBV5-1
CASSPAGPQYNSPLHF | TGCGCCAGCAGCCCAGCAGGCCCCCAGTATAATTCACCCCTCCACTTT | TRBJ1-6 | 16 | . | . | TRBV5-1
CASSLESSGNTIYF | TGCGCCAGCAGCTTGGAGAGCTCTGGAAACACCATATATTTT | TRBJ1-3 | 14 | . | . | TRBV5-1
CASSLIGSGGETQYF | TGCGCCAGCAGCTTGATCGGAAGCGGGGGAGAGACCCAGTACTTC | TRBJ2-5 | 15 | . | TRBD2 | TRBV5-1
CASSQGQVGHNEQFF | TGCGCCAGCAGCCAGGGACAGGTGGGGCACAATGAGCAGTTCTTC | TRBJ2-1 | 15 | . | TRBD1 | TRBV5-1
CASRRGTGEGETQYF | TGTGCCAGCCGCCGGGGGACAGGGGAGGGGGAGACCCAGTACTTC | TRBJ2-5 | 15 | . | TRBD1 | TRBV6-5
CASSLAGTGELFF | TGTGCCAGCAGCCTTGCGGGGACCGGGGAGCTGTTTTTT | TRBJ2-2 | 13 | . | . | TRBV7-2
CASSEGNTEAFF | TGTGCCAGCAGTGAAGGGAACACTGAAGCTTTCTTT | TRBJ1-1 | 12 | . | . | TRBV2
CASSGTYRGGGETQYF | TGTGCCAGCAGTGGTACTTACAGGGGCGGAGGAGAGACCCAGTACTTC | TRBJ2-5 | 16 | once | TRBD1 | TRBV2
CSVEGSGHGYTF | TGCAGCGTTGAGGGGTCCGGGCATGGCTACACCTTC | TRBJ1-2 | 12 | . | . | TRBV29-1
CASSKRGTGGTDTQYF | TGTGCCAGCAGCAAAAGGGGAACAGGGGGCACAGATACGCAGTATTTT | TRBJ2-3 | 16 | . | . | TRBV21-1
CASSYRGTPGFNSPLHF | TGTGCCAGCAGTTATCGTGGGACACCGGGGTTTAATTCACCCCTCCACTTT | TRBJ1-6 | 17 | . | . | TRBV6-2/TRBV6-3
CSAEGVSGVQAEAFF | TGCAGCGCCGAAGGGGTGTCGGGGGTACAAGCTGAAGCTTTCTTT | TRBJ1-1 | 15 | . | . | TRBV29-1
CASSVGQGVDTEAFF | TGTGCCAGCAGCGTGGGACAGGGTGTGGACACTGAAGCTTTCTTT | TRBJ1-1 | 15 | . | TRBD1 | TRBV9
CASSIGWSVSQYGYTF | TGTGCCAGTAGTATAGGGTGGTCAGTCTCTCAATATGGCTACACCTTC | TRBJ1-2 | 16 | . | . | TRBV19
CASSLSRGRETQYF | TGTGCCAGCAGTTTATCCAGGGGACGGGAGACCCAGTACTTC | TRBJ2-5 | 14 | . | . | TRBV27
CASSEGRGDTQYF | TGTGCCAGCAGTGAGGGACGAGGAGATACGCAGTATTTT | TRBJ2-3 | 13 | . | . | TRBV6-4
CASSPPAGATGELFF | TGCGCCAGCAGCCCTCCGGCCGGGGCCACCGGGGAGCTGTTTTTT | TRBJ2-2 | 15 | . | . | TRBV5-1
CASRTTGPHGYTF | TGTGCCAGCAGAACGACAGGGCCCCATGGCTACACCTTC | TRBJ1-2 | 13 | . | TRBD1 | TRBV6-5
CAISEGGGTTYNEQFF | TGTGCCATCAGTGAGGGAGGGGGGACCACCTACAATGAGCAGTTCTTC | TRBJ2-1 | 16 | . | . | TRBV10-3
CASSLVASRDNEQFF | TGTGCCAGCAGCTTAGTGGCTAGCAGAGACAATGAGCAGTTCTTC | TRBJ2-1 | 15 | . | . | TRBV7-9
CASRALDTDTGELFF | TGTGCCAGCAGGGCCCTCGACACAGACACCGGGGAGCTGTTTTTT | TRBJ2-2 | 15 | . | . | TRBV28